The rows below give T cell receptor beta chains drawn from one sample of a study of blood T cells in healthy people across ages. MiXCR was run by TCRdb on the 5' RACE reads, yielding one entry per CDR3 protein. This table has about 1,400,000 distinct CDR3 sequences, roughly 60% appearing once. Sequenced input: blood. These receptors all come from a man aged 18 to 29 in good health. Each CDR3 is given with its conserved first and last residue.

v_call	j_call	cdr3_aa
TRBV12-5	TRBJ1-1	CASGGTANTEAFF
TRBV29-1	TRBJ2-7	CSAPRCVPYEQYF
TRBV4-1	TRBJ2-1	CASSSSAGVYNEQFF
TRBV12-5	TRBJ2-1	CTSGLDDQGVNEQFF
TRBV3-1	TRBJ2-1	CASSQADRGTLQADYNEQFF
TRBV4-1	TRBJ2-1	CASGSSSYNEQFF
TRBV5-5	TRBJ1-1	CASSIGSTTVSTEAFF
TRBV7-2	TRBJ1-6	CASSLASADSPLHF
TRBV29-1	TRBJ1-2	CSVDSEANYGYTF
TRBV27	TRBJ1-5	CASSLPGINQPQHF
TRBV21-1	TRBJ2-5	CASLIATGGEETQYF
TRBV7-2	TRBJ1-2	CASSLVGGRTTVANYGYTF
TRBV10-3	.	CAISAAGYEQYF
TRBV4-3	TRBJ2-3	CASSLGTSGGSGTDTQYF
TRBV29-1	TRBJ2-2	CSVESSGELFF
TRBV20-1	TRBJ2-1	CSAGPSSGRNTGELFF
TRBV7-2	TRBJ2-4	CASSLAGMGKNIQYF
TRBV19	TRBJ2-4	CASSNPGQGGGDIQYF
TRBV2	TRBJ1-5	CASSGDRDQPQHF
TRBV10-2	TRBJ1-6	CASSDTDRQGLSSPLHF
TRBV7-9	TRBJ2-7	CASSLLRDTTYEQYF
TRBV28	TRBJ1-2	CASSPTNNYGYTF
TRBV3-1	TRBJ2-5	CASSQVTSGTLQETQYF
TRBV5-1	TRBJ2-5	CASTLDRHQETQYF
TRBV19	TRBJ2-7	CASSWKDIPNYEQYF
TRBV2	TRBJ2-4	CASSGTVEEQYF
TRBV25-1	TRBJ2-7	CASSEYGYEQYF
TRBV10-3	TRBJ2-7	CAIRSDTFGSYEQYF
TRBV5-6	TRBJ2-5	CASSLLGLARRKETQYF
TRBV7-2	TRBJ2-1	CASSLVNRGGNEQFF
TRBV5-5	TRBJ1-5	CASSFSYSNQPQHF
TRBV12-3/TRBV12-4	TRBJ2-1	CASNRAGTGYNEQFF
TRBV27	TRBJ2-1	CASSPKQGSNEQFF
TRBV21-1	TRBJ2-1	CASSKVCPTSGYNEQFF
TRBV21-1	TRBJ1-2	CASSKVSRVSSSYGYTF
TRBV7-7	TRBJ2-3	CASSPLRPLAGDRDTQYF
TRBV6-5	TRBJ1-1	CASIPMGPLNTEAFF
TRBV20-1	TRBJ1-4	CSARDPRGGLFF
TRBV29-1	TRBJ2-1	CSGSGRFYNEQFF
TRBV7-2	TRBJ1-6	CASSLAADSPLHF
TRBV20-1	TRBJ1-2	CSAREGQGAIYGYTF
TRBV29-1	TRBJ2-5	CSVLDRGETQYF
TRBV4-1	TRBJ2-7	CASSPRTGLEQYF
TRBV20-1	TRBJ2-7	CSARSGTSLLVQYF
TRBV5-1	TRBJ2-7	CASRDMDYEQYF